This T cell receptor beta chain was profiled in a study of identical twins. This CDR3 spans 18 amino acids. J was trimmed by 0 bases and V by 7 bases; bases with no gene match: 12. Template switching supplied a universal primer site; unique molecular identifiers were carried on the cDNA. TCRdb re-derived calls from the 5' RACE reads in MiXCR, one entry per CDR3 protein. The sample has about 900,000 distinct CDR3 sequences, 10% to 15% seen once. Findings of the study overall: Models predicted too little out-of-frame TCR alpha sharing in monozygotic twins. Out-of-frame alpha sequences common to twins exhibited a surplus of low generation probability.

This clonotype was detected ten times or more. The antigen is unknown. The same sample was also used in a study of yellow fever vaccine responses in identical twins.

Input material: PBMCs. This TCR was sampled from a woman aged 18-30 years in good health. The chain employs TRBV12-3 or TRBV12-4 and TRBJ2-1; 10 positions agree with TRBD2. The CDR3 protein is CASTASGSPKSSYNEQFF. The CDR3 nucleotides are TGTGCCAGCACCGCTAGCGGGAGTCCTAAGAGCTCCTACAATGAGCAGTTCTTC.